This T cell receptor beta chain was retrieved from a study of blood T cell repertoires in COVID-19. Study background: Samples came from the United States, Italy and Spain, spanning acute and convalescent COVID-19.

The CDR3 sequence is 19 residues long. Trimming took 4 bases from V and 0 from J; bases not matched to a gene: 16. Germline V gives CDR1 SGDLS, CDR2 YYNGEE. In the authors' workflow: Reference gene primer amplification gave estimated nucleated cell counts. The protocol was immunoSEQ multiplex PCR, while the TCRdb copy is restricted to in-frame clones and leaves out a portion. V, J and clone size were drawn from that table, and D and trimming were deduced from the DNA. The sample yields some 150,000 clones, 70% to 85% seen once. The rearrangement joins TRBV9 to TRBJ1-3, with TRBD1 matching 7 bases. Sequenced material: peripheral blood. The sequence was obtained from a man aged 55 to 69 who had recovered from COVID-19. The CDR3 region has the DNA TGTGCCAGCAGCCGAACGTCCGGGAACAGGGGTCTCTCTGGAAACACCATATATTTT. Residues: CASSRTSGNRGLSGNTIYF.